The rows below give T cell receptor beta chains drawn from one sample of a study of OX40 agonist ivuxolimab in advanced cancers. Measured with immunoSEQ multiplex PCR; TCRdb has only the in-frame clones, and not every one. The data contain around 70,000 clones, around 83% of them seen just once; the ten biggest clones take up 0.95% to 1.3%. This specimen was CD4+ or CD8+ T cells sorted from blood, taken in a trial of the OX40 agonist ivuxolimab. All receptors derive from an adult with an advanced solid tumor such as melanoma, head and neck, liver or kidney cancer. CDR3s leave out the opening cysteine and the closing phenylalanine or tryptophan.

V: TRBV27
J: TRBJ1-1
length: 12
CDR3: ASSLRVQNTEAF

V: TRBV7-6
J: TRBJ1-4
length: 12
CDR3: ASSLEAGIGKLF

V: TRBV6-1
J: TRBJ2-5
length: 12
CDR3: ASSADHPGGTQY

V: TRBV5-1
J: TRBJ2-3
length: 13
CDR3: ASSFTGDKSDTQY

V: TRBV6-6
J: TRBJ1-2
length: 13
CDR3: ASRTGTWTNYGYT

V: TRBV7-2
J: TRBJ1-1
length: 11
CDR3: ASSSSRTLAAF

V: TRBV28
J: TRBJ1-2
length: 13
CDR3: ASSFWAGANYGYT

V: TRBV7-2
J: TRBJ1-1
length: 13
CDR3: ASSRTGGWNTEAF

V: TRBV7-2
J: TRBJ1-1
length: 12
CDR3: ASSTLQGNTEAF

V: TRBV18
J: TRBJ1-1
length: 12
CDR3: ASSPQTGAAEAF

V: TRBV11-2
J: TRBJ2-1
length: 11
CDR3: ASSLDQIASKF

V: TRBV28
J: TRBJ2-4
length: 10
CDR3: ASSLGFNIQY

V: TRBV6-4
J: TRBJ1-4
length: 11
CDR3: ASRQGAGEKLF

V: TRBV19
J: TRBJ2-3
length: 13
CDR3: ASSGGQGVTDTQY

V: TRBV7-2
J: TRBJ2-1
length: 12
CDR3: ASSLEVSLNEQF

V: TRBV14
J: TRBJ2-3
length: 12
CDR3: ASSQGSHTDTQY

V: TRBV6-6
J: TRBJ1-3
length: 14
CDR3: ASSLLGTGVRNTIY

V: TRBV5-1
J: TRBJ2-2
length: 11
CDR3: ASSPGGSGELF

V: TRBV25-1
J: TRBJ2-5
length: 13
CDR3: ASSVSGGFRETQY

V: TRBV11-3
J: TRBJ2-5
length: 11
CDR3: ASSLESQETQY

V: TRBV5-1
J: TRBJ2-7
length: 10
CDR3: ASRQGAYEQY

V: TRBV6-6
J: TRBJ2-4
length: 14
CDR3: ASSYSDGLGKNIQY

V: TRBV7-2
J: TRBJ2-5
length: 17
CDR3: ASSPGTSGGTRRGETQY

V: TRBV6-5
J: TRBJ1-2
length: 10
CDR3: ATRGDYHGYT

V: TRBV7-6
J: TRBJ1-4
length: 11
CDR3: ASSLGGATKLF

V: TRBV5-8
J: TRBJ2-3
length: 13
CDR3: ASSLGQGVADTQY